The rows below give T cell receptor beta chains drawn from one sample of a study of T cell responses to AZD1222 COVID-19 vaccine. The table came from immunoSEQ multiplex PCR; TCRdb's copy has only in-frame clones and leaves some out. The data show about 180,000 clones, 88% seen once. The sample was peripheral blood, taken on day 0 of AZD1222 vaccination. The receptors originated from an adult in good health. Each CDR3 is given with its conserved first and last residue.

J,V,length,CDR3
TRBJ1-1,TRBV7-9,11,CASSLGGEAFF
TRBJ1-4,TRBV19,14,CASRPHGTEEKLFF
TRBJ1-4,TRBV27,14,CASRPWGEGEKLFF
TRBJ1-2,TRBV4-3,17,CASSQVRLEGAYYGYTF
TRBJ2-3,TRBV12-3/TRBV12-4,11,CASSTLDTQYF
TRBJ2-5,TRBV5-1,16,CASSLAGTGVSETQYF
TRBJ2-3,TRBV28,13,CASIPGDSDTQYF
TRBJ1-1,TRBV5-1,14,CASSRQGTNTEAFF
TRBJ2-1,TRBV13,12,CASSLGRIEQFF
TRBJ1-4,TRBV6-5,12,CASSYSDKKLFF
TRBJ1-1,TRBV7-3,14,CASSLTGQGAKAFF
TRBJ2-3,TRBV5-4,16,CASRSRGHTSTDTQYF
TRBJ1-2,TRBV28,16,CASSPGGLQTTYGYTF
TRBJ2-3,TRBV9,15,CASVRGTSGTDTQYF
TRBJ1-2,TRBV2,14,CASRDPGQLYGYTF
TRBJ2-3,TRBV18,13,CASSPPGTDTQYF
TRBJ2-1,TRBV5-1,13,CASSPSSPDEQFF
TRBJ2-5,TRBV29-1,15,CSVEGEQGRGETQYF
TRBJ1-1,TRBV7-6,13,CASSLELNTEAFF
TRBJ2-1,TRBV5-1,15,CASSYGTDSYNEQFF
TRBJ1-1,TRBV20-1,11,CSATPMVEAFF
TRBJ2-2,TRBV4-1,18,CASSGPRDRGRNTGELFF
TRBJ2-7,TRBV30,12,CACTGGAYEQYF
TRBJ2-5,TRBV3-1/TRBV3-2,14,CASSLRGPQETQYF
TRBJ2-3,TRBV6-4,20,CASMPRDGVGQVGSTDTQYF
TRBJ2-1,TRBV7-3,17,CASSPTPTSGGYNEQFF
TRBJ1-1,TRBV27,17,CASRTLTGTALNTEAFF
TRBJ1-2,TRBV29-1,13,CSVAGGIGYGYTF
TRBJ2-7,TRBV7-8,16,CASSFKWEGRVSEQYF
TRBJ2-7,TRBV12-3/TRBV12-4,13,CASSLALRGEQYF
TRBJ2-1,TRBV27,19,CASSSPGLAGAISYNEQFF
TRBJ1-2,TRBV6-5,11,CASKQGWGYTF
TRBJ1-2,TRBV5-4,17,CASSFGGGDRGNYGYTF
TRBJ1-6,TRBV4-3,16,CASSQDRRTTNSPLHF
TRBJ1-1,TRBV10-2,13,CASSDGRFSEAFF
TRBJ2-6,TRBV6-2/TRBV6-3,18,CASSKRRDRVTGANVLTF
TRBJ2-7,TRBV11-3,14,CASSLDPSSYEQYF
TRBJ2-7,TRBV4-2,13,CASSPERSYEQYF
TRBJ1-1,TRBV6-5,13,CASRWTWNTEAFF
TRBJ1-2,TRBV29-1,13,CSVGRGPGYGYTF
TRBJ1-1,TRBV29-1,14,CSVQGGQGGTEAFF
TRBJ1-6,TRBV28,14,CASSLLLLIVTLHF
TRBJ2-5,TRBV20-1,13,CSASSGIGGTQYF
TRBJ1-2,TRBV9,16,CASSVTLMGALGSYTF
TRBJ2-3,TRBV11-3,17,CASSLGTSGGRTDTQYF
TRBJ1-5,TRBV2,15,CASRTQTGGLEPQHF